Following are 3 T cell receptor beta chains from one sample sequenced in a study of cytomegalovirus exposure and HLA in healthy donors. This table comes from immunoSEQ multiplex PCR, and its TCRdb copy is limited to in-frame clones, with some not included. The profile shows about 73,000 clones, about 90% of them singletons. The sample taken for sequencing was PBMCs. Source of these receptors: a young woman in good health and CMV-seropositive.

The chain links TRBV6-5 to TRBJ2-6; TRBD2 is a possible D gene (6 bases). The CDR3 spans 16 residues. Germline V gene lookup returns CDR1 MNHEY and CDR2 SVGAGI. V was trimmed by 0 bases and J by 0 bases, leaving 6 bases between them. The CDR3 bases are TGTGCCAGCAGTTACTCGGGGGGCTCTGGGGCCAACGTCCTGACTTTC. Translated, it gives CASSYSGGSGANVLTF.

V and J are TRBV14 and TRBJ1-3; D gene unclear. This CDR3 comprises 16 residues. Trimming removed 4 bases at V and 1 base at J, with 14 bases between. Germline V lookup: CDR1 SGHDN, CDR2 FVKESK. CDR3 coding DNA: TGTGCCAGCAGCCCCTATCGTGAGCCTTCTGGAAACACCATATATTTT. It encodes CASSPYREPSGNTIYF. The full variable domain, completed using reference TRBV14 and TRBJ1-3, is EAGVTQFPSHSVIEKGQTVTLRCDPISGHDNLYWYRRVMGKEIKFLLHFVKESKQDESGMPNNRFLAERTGGTYSTLKVQPAELEDSGVYFCASSPYREPSGNTIYFGEGSWLTVV.

V and J are TRBV7-9 and TRBJ2-3; TRBD2 is a possible D gene (6 bases). This CDR3 has 13 amino acids. Trimming cost V 4 bases and J 3 bases, with 8 bases left between them. Germline assignment: CDR1 SEHNR and CDR2 FQNEAQ (reference sequence). The CDR3 spells CASSSRETDTQYF. CDR3 sequence (DNA): TGTGCCAGCAGCTCCCGGGAGACAGATACGCAGTATTTT. The full variable domain, in which reference TRBV7-9 and TRBJ2-3 provide the parts outside the CDR3, is DTGVSQNPRHKITKRGQNVTFRCDPISEHNRLYWYRQTLGQGPEFLTYFQNEAQLEKSRLLSDRFSAERPKGSFSTLEIQRTEQGDSAMYLCASSSRETDTQYFGPGTRLTVL.